This T cell receptor (beta chain) was captured by sequencing in a study of blood T cells in healthy people across ages. Study-level findings and limits: Naive T cell percentage by flow cytometry tracked strongly with beta diversity. In the absence of known donor CMV status, changes in expanded clonotypes were possibly confounded.

A second PCR of roughly 7 to 11 cycles used a sample-barcoded 5' primer and a J-beta primer mix. A single record per CDR3 protein comes from TCRdb applying MiXCR to the 5' RACE reads. The sample holds hundreds of thousands of distinct CDR3 sequences; nearly 60% are singletons and the top ten take roughly 22%. Note on this clonotype: Antigen: not known. At one of its ends the junction is not consistent with the germline gene, which may arise from a read error.

The source of this sequence is a man aged 25 to 40 in good health. Input material: blood.

In DNA form, the CDR3 reads TGTGCCAGCAGCTTAATAGCGGGAGGTGAGGCAGATGCGCAGTATTTT. Its translation is CASSLIAGGEADAQYF. J is TRBJ2-3 and V is TRBV13, with 10 bases aligning to TRBD2. Germline V gene data show CDR1 as PRHDT and CDR2 as FYEKMQ (reference sequence). This CDR3 region has 16 residues.